One and the same sample provided the 14 T cell receptor beta chains below, sequenced in a study of technical replicates of blood from a few donors. Here immunoSEQ multiplex PCR was the method, and the copy in TCRdb shows in-frame clones only, minus some. The table has about 88,000 clones, 90% to 95% seen once; the top ten hold more than 0.2%. The sample consisted of T cells isolated from PBMCs. The receptors derive from a human donor in good health.

The chain is built from TRBV10-3 and TRBJ2-7, with a weak D call TRBD1 (6 bases). Germline CDR1 is ENHRY and CDR2 is SYGVKD. The ends were cut back, 6 bases at V and 2 bases at J, with 8 bases in the middle. The CDR3 is made up of 12 amino acids. The CDR3 reads CAIRDSTYEQYF. Written as DNA, the CDR3 is TGTGCCATCAGGGACAGCACCTACGAGCAGTACTTC.

The chain has TRBV4-1 and TRBJ2-7; D uncertain. The CDR3 consists of 14 residues. Trimming cost V 3 bases and J 2 bases, with 11 bases left between them. Per germline, CDR1 MGHRA and CDR2 YSYEKL. The CDR3 DNA sequence: TGCGCCAGCAGCCACTCGGCCGAGGCCTACGAGCAGTACTTC. It encodes CASSHSAEAYEQYF.

The chain has TRBV28 and TRBJ1-2; TRBD1 agrees at 8 bases. From germline, CDR1 is MDHEN and CDR2 SYDVKM. V was pared by 6 bases and J by 7 bases, with 7 bases of the junction left unmatched. The CDR3 covers 13 residues. The CDR3 bases are TGTGCCAGCAGCCTGGACAGGGCTTCTGGCTACACCTTC. This translates into CASSLDRASGYTF.

The genes are TRBV11-3 and TRBJ1-2, with D uncertain. V lost 5 bases, J lost 1 base, and 11 bases lay in between. The germline V gene has CDR1 SGHNT and CDR2 YENEEA. The CDR3 consists of 14 residues. CDR3 protein: CASSPTRGNYGYTF. In DNA, the CDR3 is TGTGCCAGCAGCCCCACGCGGGGTAACTATGGCTACACCTTC. Together with reference TRBV11-3 and TRBJ1-2, the CDR3 gives the full variable domain: EAGVVQSPRYKIIEKKQPVAFWCNPISGHNTLYWYLQNLGQGPELLIRYENEEAVDDSQLPKDRFSAERLKGVDSTLKIQPAELGDSAVYLCASSPTRGNYGYTFGSGTRLTVV.

In DNA, the CDR3 is TGTGCCAGTAGTCAAGGACTAGCGGGAGTTGAGCAGTTCTTC. Its translation: CASSQGLAGVEQFF. The J gene is TRBJ2-1, the V gene TRBV19, with TRBD2 identical over 13 bases. Germline CDR1 LNHDA, CDR2 SQIVND (reference sequence). The CDR3 sequence is 14 residues long. J lost 9 bases, V lost 5 bases, and 4 bases had no gene match.

The V gene is TRBV28, the J gene TRBJ1-2, with 11 bases that match TRBD1. The CDR3 covers 16 residues. Losses at the gene ends were 5 bases for V and 4 bases for J; bases not matched to a gene: 9. CDR1 MDHEN and CDR2 SYDVKM come from the germline V gene. As DNA, the CDR3 is TGTGCCAGCAGTCCGCTAGGGACAGGGGGTGGCTATGGCTACACCTTC. Its protein is CASSPLGTGGGYGYTF.

The CDR3 here is CASSLRRDSMNTEAFF. The CDR3 DNA sequence: TGTGCCAGCAGCTTACGACGGGACAGTATGAACACTGAAGCTTTCTTT. This chain links TRBV11-2 with TRBJ1-1; 7 bases map to TRBD1. Germline CDR1 reads SGHAT; CDR2 reads FQNNGV. The CDR3 runs to 16 residues. The V gene end was trimmed by 2 bases and the J gene end by 0 bases; junction bases not matched to a gene: 6.

The J gene is TRBJ1-6, the V gene TRBV25-1; D might be TRBD1 (5 bases). The CDR3 loop spans 13 amino acids. V gave up 6 bases and J gave up 13 bases, with 16 bases separating them. Germline V gene sequence: CDR1 MGHDK, CDR2 SYGVNS. The CDR3 is CASRGPDPSPLHF. In DNA form, the CDR3 reads TGTGCCAGCAGGGGGCCCGACCCTTCGCCCCTCCACTTT.

The chain employs TRBV29-1 and TRBJ2-1; D perhaps matches TRBD2 (6 bases). The ends were cut back, 6 bases at V and 7 bases at J, with 19 bases in the middle. This CDR3 has 14 residues. Germline V gene lookup returns CDR1 SQVTM and CDR2 ANQGSEA. CDR3 loop: CSVEGGVRQNEQFF. The CDR3 DNA reads TGCAGCGTGGAGGGCGGGGTTCGGCAAAATGAGCAGTTCTTC.

The V and J genes are TRBV2 and TRBJ2-1, with 7 bases lining up with TRBD2. V shed 4 bases, J shed 4 bases, and the junction held 4 bases outside the gene matches. The CDR3 is made up of 14 amino acids. Germline assignment: CDR1 SNHLY and CDR2 FYNNEI. CDR3 sequence (DNA): TGTGCCAGCAGTGGGGCTAGCGGTTACAATGAGCAGTTCTTC. It yields the protein CASSGASGYNEQFF.

This chain uses TRBV19 with TRBJ1-2; the D is unclear. The CDR3 runs to 14 residues. Germline CDR1 is LNHDA and CDR2 is SQIVND (reference sequence). V lost 3 bases to trimming and J lost 4 bases, with 12 bases between them. The CDR3 sequence is CASSMGSGGYGYTF. In DNA form, the CDR3 reads TGTGCCAGTAGTATGGGCAGCGGAGGCTATGGCTACACCTTC.

The gene calls are TRBV5-1 and TRBJ1-5, with D possibly matching TRBD1 (6 bases). Trimming took off 0 bases at V and 1 base at J, with 8 bases between the two ends. Germline lookup yields CDR1 SGHRS and CDR2 YFSETQ. This CDR3 spans 15 amino acids. CDR3 sequence reads: CASSLGTASNQPQHF. The CDR3 DNA sequence: TGCGCCAGCAGCTTGGGGACAGCAAGCAATCAGCCCCAGCATTTT.

A single count supports this clone. V and J are TRBV18 and TRBJ2-3; the match to TRBD2 covers 8 bases. The J segment lost 2 bases and the V segment lost 2 bases, leaving 3 bases of the junction unmatched. The germline CDR1 and CDR2 sequences are KGHSH and LQKENI. This CDR3 is 15 amino acids long. The CDR3, as DNA: TGTGCCAGCTCACCAAAACTAGCGGACACAGATACGCAGTATTTT. Translated, it gives CASSPKLADTDTQYF.

This clone is a singleton in its sample. The J gene is TRBJ1-5, the V gene TRBV7-9; 7 positions match TRBD1. Trimming cost V 4 bases and J 1 base; bases outside gene matches: 7. Germline lookup yields CDR1 SEHNR and CDR2 FQNEAQ (reference sequence). This CDR3 has 16 residues. The CDR3 sequence: CASSSVRGISNQPQHF. Written as DNA, the CDR3 is TGTGCCAGCAGCTCAGTCAGGGGGATAAGCAATCAGCCCCAGCATTTT.